A selection of T cell receptor beta chains follows, all from one sample in a study of long-term antiretroviral therapy in people with HIV. Some clones are missing from TCRdb's copy, which holds only in-frame ones; the method was immunoSEQ multiplex PCR. This table holds approximately 20,000 clones, approximately 80% found once. Here the sequenced sample was unsorted PBMCs, taken roughly 4 years after starting antiretroviral therapy. These receptors originate from a man in his late teens or twenties with HIV. Each CDR3 is given with its conserved first and last residue. The D gene is left open where the match is weak. Clone size is stated in some rows and not others, as once, few, many or a class when expanded.

>-|-|TRBJ2-1|TRBV5-1
TGCGCCAGCAGCTTGGAACAGGAGCAGTTCTTC
CASSLEQEQFF
>-|-|TRBJ2-1|TRBV19
TGTGCCAGTAGTAAACCGGGACATAAGGGCGGTCATGAGCAGTTCTTC
CASSKPGHKGGHEQFF
>-|few|TRBJ1-5|TRBV19
TGTGCCAGTATGCGGTGGCACCTCAATCAGCCCCAGCATTTT
CASMRWHLNQPQHF
>-|-|TRBJ1-1|TRBV28
TGTGCCAGCAGTCCGGCCGGGGCAAGATTGGAAGCTTTCTTT
CASSPAGARLEAFF
>TRBD1|-|TRBJ1-1|TRBV7-3
TGTGCCAGCAGCTTAAGGGTCCTGGACAGGTCGGGCACTGAAGCTTTCTTT
CASSLRVLDRSGTEAFF
>TRBD2|-|TRBJ2-2|TRBV5-1
TGCGCCAGCACCGGGGGGAGCCATAGTACGAACACCGGGGAGCTGTTTTTT
CASTGGSHSTNTGELFF
>-|-|TRBJ2-1|TRBV27
TGTGCCAGCAGTTTTGGACAGTCAGGTTACAATGAGCAGTTCTTC
CASSFGQSGYNEQFF
>-|-|TRBJ1-6|TRBV19
TGTGCCAGTAGTATGATATCGGGGAGCTCCTATAATTCACCCCTCCACTTT
CASSMISGSSYNSPLHF
>-|once|TRBJ2-5|TRBV4-2
TGTGCCAGCAGCCAAGCGGAGGGCGAAGAGACCCAGTACTTC
CASSQAEGEETQYF
>-|once|TRBJ1-2|TRBV5-1
TGCGCCAGCAGCGTGGGCCCTCAGAGGCCGCCCCACGGCTACACCTTC
CASSVGPQRPPHGYTF
>TRBD1|-|TRBJ1-5|TRBV19
TGTGCCAGTAGCCCTGAGATGGGACAGGGGGCTCAGCCCCAGCATTTT
CASSPEMGQGAQPQHF